This T cell receptor (beta chain) originates from a study of control samples from healthy donors and cancer patients. This clone was seen more than once but under ten times. The CDR3 is 16 residues long. Trimming pared 0 bases from V and 1 base from J, leaving 12 bases between. The germline V gene encodes CDR1 LGHNA and CDR2 YNFKEQ. Measured with immunoSEQ multiplex PCR; TCRdb has only the in-frame clones, and not every one. Of 210,000 or so clones in the sample, about 89% were seen once. Material: blood. The source is a young man in good health. The rearrangement links TRBV4-2 to TRBJ1-2, with no clear D. CDR3 protein: CASSQEEGQFNYGYTF. CDR3 bases: TGTGCCAGCAGCCAAGAAGAGGGCCAGTTTAACTATGGCTACACCTTC.